This entry describes one T cell receptor (beta chain). Its cognate antigen is unknown. 60 Vbeta and 13 Jbeta primers were used in PCR. Data came from immunoSEQ multiplex PCR; TCRdb stores just in-frame clones and leaves some out. The data hold about 200,000 clones, with roughly four fifths observed a single time. Germline CDR1 is MNHEY and CDR2 is SMNVEV (reference sequence). The CDR3 length is 13 residues. The V gene lost 2 bases and the J gene lost 11 bases, with 12 bases spanning the gap. The data belong to a study of cytomegalovirus exposure and HLA in healthy donors. General study points: Several of the most significant clusters appeared linked to common viral pathogens, based on a later analysis.

This sequence joins TRBV27 and TRBJ2-2; possible D gene TRBD2, 7 bases. This TCR was sampled from a man aged 30 to 39 in good health and CMV-seronegative. The sequenced material came from PBMCs. CDR3 sequence reads: CASSLGGGGELFF. For the CDR3, the DNA is TGTGCCAGCAGTTTAGGGGGGGGCGGTGAGCTGTTTTTT.